Below are 20 T cell receptor beta chains sequenced from a single sample in a study of blood T cell repertoires in COVID-19 (dated by TCRdb to about 2020). Libraries were constructed by the immunoSEQ multiplex PCR assay. In TCRdb, the immuneACCESS table is reduced to in-frame sequences with V and J assigned. These tables do not hold every clone; where another copy was compared, an unresolved V gene accounts for under half, and the others remain unexplained. The sample includes 250,000 to 350,000 clones, with about 88% observed a single time. The ten largest clones represent approximately 13% of the sample. Source material: peripheral blood. These receptors originate from an older woman with acute or convalescent COVID-19.

The J gene is TRBJ1-1, the V gene TRBV5-6; D might be TRBD1 (5 bases). There are 13 residues in the CDR3. V was shortened by 3 bases and J by 11 bases, with 17 bases between the two germline ends. Per germline, CDR1 SGHDT and CDR2 YYEEEE. CDR3 nucleotides: TGTGCCAGCAGCTCGATCCAGGGTTCGTCGGCTTTCTTT. Amino acid sequence: CASSSIQGSSAFF.

The CDR3 protein is CASRYRGLGNQPQHF. The CDR3 nucleotides read TGTGCCAGCAGGTACAGGGGGCTGGGCAATCAGCCCCAGCATTTT. The gene calls are TRBV28 and TRBJ1-5; the match to TRBD1 covers 9 bases. This CDR3 has 15 amino acids. Germline-derived CDR1 and CDR2 are MDHEN and SYDVKM. Germline trimming cut 6 bases from V and 2 bases from J; bases unmatched to any gene: 5.

The chain combines TRBV6-5 with TRBJ2-3; 10 nucleotides align to TRBD1. There are 14 residues in the CDR3. Germline V gives CDR1 MNHEY, CDR2 SVGAGI. The junction had 4 bases not matched to a gene; V was cut back by 7 bases and J by 3 bases. DNA of the CDR3: TGTGCCAGCACAGGGACAGGGGTTACAGATACGCAGTATTTT. Its translation: CASTGTGVTDTQYF.

The rearrangement uses TRBV5-6 and TRBJ2-7; 7 nucleotides align to TRBD1. Per the germline V gene, CDR1 is SGHDT and CDR2 is YYEEEE. Unmatched junction bases numbered 5, after V lost 3 bases and J lost 2 bases. The CDR3 spans 14 residues. CDR3 coding DNA: TGTGCCAGCAGCTACGGGACAGTAGCCTACGAGCAGTACTTC. Translation gives CASSYGTVAYEQYF. Drawing the rest from reference TRBV5-6 and TRBJ2-7, the complete variable domain is DAGVTQSPTHLIKTRGQQVTLRCSPKSGHDTVSWYQQALGQGPQFIFQYYEEEERQRGNFPDRFSGHQFPNYSSELNVNALLLGDSALYLCASSYGTVAYEQYFGPGTRLTVT.

On this clone itself: Other DNA sequences in this sample translate to the same CDR3. This CDR3 is CASSILAGGTDTQYF. CDR3 nucleotide sequence: TGTGCCAGTAGTATTCTAGCGGGGGGCACAGATACGCAGTATTTT. The V gene is TRBV19, the J gene TRBJ2-3; TRBD2 matches at 10 bases. The germline gives CDR1 LNHDA, CDR2 SQIVND (reference sequence). The CDR3 has 15 amino acids. Trimming cost V 3 bases and J 1 base; bases outside gene matches: 1. Full variable domain (missing parts from reference TRBV19 and TRBJ2-3): DGGITQSPKYLFRKEGQNVTLSCEQNLNHDAMYWYRQDPGQGLRLIYYSQIVNDFQKGDIAEGYSVSREKKESFPLTVTSAQKNPTAFYLCASSILAGGTDTQYFGPGTRLTVL.

The chain links TRBV3-1 (or the pseudogene TRBV3-2) to TRBJ1-5, with D maybe TRBD1 (5 bases). Germline V CDR1 and CDR2: LGHDT, YNNKEL (reference sequence). Trimming took 4 bases from V and 7 from J, leaving 14 bases between them. The CDR3 is made up of 14 amino acids. The CDR3 protein is CASSPTGLRQPQHF. The CDR3 DNA reads as TGTGCCAGCAGCCCAACAGGTCTCAGGCAGCCCCAGCATTTT.

The rearrangement links TRBV5-6 to TRBJ1-4, with 9 bases matching TRBD1. The CDR3 is 17 residues long. The V gene end was trimmed by 0 bases and the J gene end by 0 bases; junction bases not matched to a gene: 3. Per germline, CDR1 SGHDT and CDR2 YYEEEE. CDR3 loop: CASSLGQGGATNEKLFF. Written as DNA, the CDR3 is TGTGCCAGCAGCTTGGGACAGGGGGGTGCAACTAATGAAAAACTGTTTTTT.

This clone was found once. The chain couples TRBV7-9 to TRBJ2-1, with D possibly being TRBD1 (5 bases). The CDR3 extends over 13 amino acids. Germline-derived CDR1 and CDR2 are SEHNR and FQNEAQ (reference sequence). Trimming cost V 5 bases and J 7 bases, with 12 bases left between them. The CDR3 sequence is CASSRGAENEQFF. The DNA for the CDR3 is TGTGCCAGCAGCAGGGGCGCCGAAAATGAGCAGTTCTTC.

The gene calls are TRBV27 and TRBJ2-1, with unresolved D. V was pared by 3 bases and J by 0 bases, with 15 bases between. Germline values: CDR1 MNHEY, CDR2 SMNVEV (reference sequence). The CDR3 is 17 amino acids. CDR3 nucleotides: TGTGCCAGCAGTTTCCTCCCGCCCCCGAGCTCCTACAATGAGCAGTTCTTC. Translated, it gives CASSFLPPPSSYNEQFF.

This clone occurred once. The rearrangement links TRBV19 to TRBJ1-6; D not certain. Germline V lookup: CDR1 LNHDA, CDR2 SQIVND (reference sequence). Trimming stripped 5 bases from V and 4 bases from J, with 9 bases between. The CDR3 runs 14 residues. In DNA, the CDR3 is TGTGCCAGTAGTCTAGGACTGTATAATTCACCCCTCCACTTT. It codes for CASSLGLYNSPLHF.

The chain joins TRBV5-6 to TRBJ2-7; a possible D gene is TRBD1 (6 bases). The V and J ends lost 4 bases and 9 bases respectively, with 17 bases between them. CDR1 and CDR2 from the germline V gene are SGHDT and YYEEEE. The CDR3 sequence is 13 residues long. The CDR3 region is CASSIQQGSWQYF. For the CDR3, the DNA is TGTGCCAGCAGCATACAACAGGGTTCGTGGCAGTACTTC.

The rearrangement uses TRBV28 and TRBJ2-7, with 7 nucleotides matching TRBD1. The CDR3 runs to 15 residues. The V and J ends lost 5 bases and 6 bases, in that order; junction bases with no gene match: 13. Germline CDR1 MDHEN, CDR2 SYDVKM. DNA of the CDR3: TGTGCCAGCAGTCCGGTCCCGGGACAGACGGGCGAGCAGTACTTC. Amino acid sequence: CASSPVPGQTGEQYF.

The genes are TRBV7-9 and TRBJ2-5; 8 nucleotides line up with TRBD2. Germline-derived CDR1 and CDR2 are SEHNR and FQNEAQ (reference sequence). The junction had 9 bases not matched to a gene; V was cut back by 5 bases and J by 7 bases. CDR3 length: 14 amino acids. This CDR3 is CASSPRGGTRTQYF. CDR3 nucleotides: TGTGCCAGCAGCCCTCGGGGGGGTACGAGGACCCAGTACTTC. Variable domain in full (rest from reference TRBV7-9 and TRBJ2-5): DTGVSQNPRHKITKRGQNVTFRCDPISEHNRLYWYRQTLGQGPEFLTYFQNEAQLEKSRLLSDRFSAERPKGSFSTLEIQRTEQGDSAMYLCASSPRGGTRTQYFGPGTRLLVL.

This clone appeared a few times. The gene calls are TRBV14 and TRBJ2-7, with 10 positions matching TRBD1. The junction had 5 bases not matched to a gene; V was cut back by 4 bases and J by 8 bases. Germline V CDR1 and CDR2: SGHDN, FVKESK. This CDR3 spans 13 amino acids. This chain's CDR3 is CASSPRTGGKQYF. The CDR3 DNA is TGTGCCAGCAGCCCTAGGACAGGGGGAAAGCAGTACTTC.

This chain joins TRBV29-1 and TRBJ2-7, with 8 bases matching TRBD1. This CDR3 has 11 amino acids. The J segment lost 3 bases and the V segment lost 7 bases, leaving 2 bases of the junction unmatched. Germline V gene lookup returns CDR1 SQVTM and CDR2 ANQGSEA. The CDR3 sequence is CSATGGYEQYF. The CDR3 nucleotides read TGCAGCGCTACAGGGGGCTACGAGCAGTACTTC.

This chain connects TRBV24-1 to TRBJ1-2, with D uncertain. Germline-derived CDR1 and CDR2 are KGHDR and SFDVKD. There are 12 residues in the CDR3. V lost 4 bases, J lost 4 bases, and 6 bases lay in between. For the CDR3, the DNA is TGTGCCACCAGTGACCCCGGCTATGGCTACACCTTC. Its translation: CATSDPGYGYTF.

The chain carries TRBV21-1 and TRBJ2-1; no DNA check was done on the table's D call, TRBD2. TRBV21-1 constitutes a pseudogene. The CDR3 is 17 amino acids. The CDR3 nucleotides are TGTGCCAGCAGGGGCGGGCCTAGCGGGAGGGAATCCAATGAGCAGTTCTTC. Its protein is CASRGGPSGRESNEQFF.

The chain has TRBV7-2 and TRBJ1-4; D is unclear. Trimming stripped 0 bases from V and 8 bases from J, with 10 bases between. This CDR3 comprises 14 residues. Germline V gives CDR1 SGHTA, CDR2 FQGNSA. This chain's CDR3 is CASSLAGSWEKLFF. The CDR3, as DNA: TGTGCCAGCAGCTTAGCCGGGTCTTGGGAAAAACTGTTTTTT.

The table lists this clone with a count of one. The chain uses TRBV19 and TRBJ1-1; D uncertain. CDR3 length: 14 residues. Germline V CDR1 and CDR2: LNHDA, SQIVND (reference sequence). The V gene lost 1 base and the J gene lost 2 bases, with 8 bases spanning the gap. Written as DNA, the CDR3 is TGTGCCAGTAGTATAGTTCAGTATAACACTGAAGCTTTCTTT. Its translation is CASSIVQYNTEAFF.

This chain uses TRBV28 with TRBJ2-1, with D tentatively TRBD2 (6 bases). This CDR3 has 15 residues. CDR1 and CDR2 from the germline V gene are MDHEN and SYDVKM. The V gene lost 5 bases and the J gene lost 8 bases, with 19 bases spanning the gap. CDR3 in amino acids: CASSPRLVADDEQFF. The CDR3 DNA reads as TGTGCCAGCAGTCCTCGGCTCGTAGCGGACGATGAGCAGTTCTTC.